This T cell receptor (beta chain) is from a study of blood T cell repertoires in COVID-19 (dated by TCRdb to 2018 to 2020). About the study as a whole: Samples from collaborators originated in the United States, Italy and Spain and spanned both the acute and convalescent phases of COVID-19. Samples came from the ongoing ImmuneRACE study (first 160 participants) plus 1,254 subjects from 6 global collaborators. Where HLA class I and class II types were available, the types were taken from metadata supplied by the sample provider, not from assay-based typing. The material from the prospective study consisted of cDNA or gDNA derived from T cells, B-cell-depleted T cells, or PBMCs. A freely available public database, intended as a resource for researchers studying the immune response to SARS-CoV-2, is where the repertoires were released. Deeply sampled blood TCRbeta repertoires from subjects exposed to, actively infected with, or recovered from COVID-19 were included in the dataset. The sample metadata nearly always contained a de-identified subject ID, COVID-19 status, age in years and sex.

Comments on this clone: Its antigen remains unidentified. No much larger clonotype is one base removed from it; base qualities were not supplied.

V loses 9 bases of germline sequence and J loses 8 bases, and the interval between the two ends is 22 bases. The CDR3 runs 14 residues from the cysteine to the phenylalanine. Left in the record is the CDR3 DNA by itself, 42 bases read in frame from the first base. Based on the germline V gene (reference sequence), the CDR1 and CDR2 sequences are LNHDA and SQIVND. One collaborating source in Seattle enrolled patients during active infection and followed them longitudinally through the course of disease. The collaborating institutions used their own protocols to collect whole blood in K2EDTA tubes. For TCRbeta analysis, collaborators shipped samples as frozen whole blood, isolated PBMCs, or DNA extracted from either of those sample types. The research as a whole found: Clinical and demographic metadata were provided uncurated, with the amount varying by source and participant.

TCRbeta CDR3 regions were amplified from genomic DNA by means of the immunoSEQ Assay, a bias-controlled multiplex PCR. The paper's data handling went like this. Nucleated cell counts per sample were estimated from amplification of reference gene primers within the assay. To quantify the absolute abundance of each unique TCRbeta CDR3 rearrangement, sequence reads were collapsed and filtered. For each sample, productive Simpson clonality was calculated as the square root of Simpson's diversity index over productive rearrangements. This immuneACCESS table, as held by TCRdb, lists in-frame sequences with V and J called but not all clones. Of the missing ones, under half trace to an unresolved V gene in checked studies; the others have no known cause. V, J and clone size reflect that table, while D and trimming were determined from the DNA. The sample includes approximately 120,000 clones, with approximately 85% observed a single time. The ten largest clones capture less than 3.5% of the sample.

This clonotype originated in a woman of 80 years or more with COVID-19, enrolled during active disease. In this chain, TRBV19 is recombined with TRBJ1-2; TRBD1 could be the D gene, as 5 bases match. The sample consisted of peripheral blood. DNA sequence: TGTGCCAGCTGGGGACTCGGATCATCGAGGGGCTACACCTTC. Translation gives CASWGLGSSRGYTF. Supplemented by the reference TRBV19 and TRBJ1-2 proteins around the CDR3, the complete variable domain is DGGITQSPKYLFRKEGQNVTLSCEQNLNHDAMYWYRQDPGQGLRLIYYSQIVNDFQKGDIAEGYSVSREKKESFPLTVTSAQKNPTAFYLCASWGLGSSRGYTFGSGTRLTVV.